The subject of this entry is one T cell receptor beta chain. This sample was taken from a study of blood T cell repertoires in COVID-19. Study in general: Donors in the United States, Italy and Spain gave samples during acute or convalescent COVID-19. Sources were T cells, B-cell-depleted T cells, or PBMCs; the material itself was cDNA or gDNA.

CDR1 is SQVTM, CDR2 ANQGSEA, per germline. The CDR3 has 12 amino acids. The V gene lost 7 bases and the J gene lost 1 base, with 9 bases spanning the gap. In the original analysis: Amplification with reference gene primers provided the estimates of nucleated cell counts. Only in-frame clones appear in the TCRdb table, and some are missing; sequencing was by immunoSEQ multiplex PCR. That table supplies the V and J calls and clone size; D and trimming were determined from the DNA. The table shows about 190,000 clones, with approximately 86% occurring only once. The chain couples TRBV29-1 to TRBJ2-3; a possible D gene is TRBD1 (6 bases). The sequenced material came from peripheral blood. This TCR was recovered from a man aged 25-40 years with acute or convalescent COVID-19. CDR3 residues: CSGRQGTDTQYF. DNA for the CDR3: TGCAGCGGAAGACAGGGCACAGATACGCAGTATTTT.